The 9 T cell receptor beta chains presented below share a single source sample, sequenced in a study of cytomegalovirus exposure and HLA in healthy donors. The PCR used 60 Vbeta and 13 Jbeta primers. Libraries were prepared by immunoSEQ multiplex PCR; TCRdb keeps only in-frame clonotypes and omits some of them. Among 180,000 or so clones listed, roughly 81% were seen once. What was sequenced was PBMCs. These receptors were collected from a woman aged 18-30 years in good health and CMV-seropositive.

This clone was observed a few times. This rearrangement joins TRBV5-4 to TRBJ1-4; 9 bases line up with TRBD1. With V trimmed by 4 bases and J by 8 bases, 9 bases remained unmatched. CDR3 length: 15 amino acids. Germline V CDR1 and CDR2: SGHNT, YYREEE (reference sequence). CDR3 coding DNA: TGTGCCAGCAGCACGAACAGGGGGCGAGGGGAAAAACTGTTTTTT. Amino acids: CASSTNRGRGEKLFF.

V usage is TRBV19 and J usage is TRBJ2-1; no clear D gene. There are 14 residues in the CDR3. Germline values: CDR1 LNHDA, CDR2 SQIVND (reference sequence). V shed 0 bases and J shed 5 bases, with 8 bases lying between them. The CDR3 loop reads CASSIDRNNNEQFF. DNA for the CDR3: TGTGCCAGTAGTATAGACAGGAACAACAATGAGCAGTTCTTC.

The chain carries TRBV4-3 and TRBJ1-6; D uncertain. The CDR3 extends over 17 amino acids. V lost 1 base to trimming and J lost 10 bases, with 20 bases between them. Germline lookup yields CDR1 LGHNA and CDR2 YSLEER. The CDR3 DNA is TGCGCCAGCAGCCAAGGGACCTCGGGAGGGAAGGGATCACCCCTCCACTTT. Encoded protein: CASSQGTSGGKGSPLHF.

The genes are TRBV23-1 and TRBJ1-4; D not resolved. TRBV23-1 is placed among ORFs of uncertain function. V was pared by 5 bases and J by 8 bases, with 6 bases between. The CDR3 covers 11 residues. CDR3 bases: TGCGCCAGCAGTTTCAGGGAAAAACTGTTTTTT. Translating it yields CASSFREKLFF.

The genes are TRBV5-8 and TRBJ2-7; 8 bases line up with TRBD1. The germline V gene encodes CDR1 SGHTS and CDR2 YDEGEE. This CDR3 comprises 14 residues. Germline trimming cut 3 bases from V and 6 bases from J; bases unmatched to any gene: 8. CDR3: CASSSGRTGLEQYF. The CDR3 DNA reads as TGTGCCAGCAGCTCGGGAAGGACAGGGCTCGAGCAGTACTTC.

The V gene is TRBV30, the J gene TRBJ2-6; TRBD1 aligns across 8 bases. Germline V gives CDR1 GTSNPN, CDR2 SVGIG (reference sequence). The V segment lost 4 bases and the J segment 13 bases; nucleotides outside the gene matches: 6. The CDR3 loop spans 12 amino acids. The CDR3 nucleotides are TGTGCCTGGACAGGGGGCCGTGAAGTCCTGACTTTC. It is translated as CAWTGGREVLTF.

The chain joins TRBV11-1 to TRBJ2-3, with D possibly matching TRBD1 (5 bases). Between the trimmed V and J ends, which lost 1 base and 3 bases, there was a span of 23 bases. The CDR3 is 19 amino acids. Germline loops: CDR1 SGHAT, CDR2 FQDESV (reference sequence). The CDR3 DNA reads TGTGCCAGCAGCTTAGATCGGCGTCGCTACAGGTTGGGGACAGATACGCAGTATTTT. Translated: CASSLDRRRYRLGTDTQYF.

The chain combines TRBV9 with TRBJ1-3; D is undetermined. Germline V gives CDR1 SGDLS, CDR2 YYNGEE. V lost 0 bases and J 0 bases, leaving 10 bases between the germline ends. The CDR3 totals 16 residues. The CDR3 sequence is CASSVGLAYSGNTIYF. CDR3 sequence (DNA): TGTGCCAGCAGCGTAGGTCTGGCATACTCTGGAAACACCATATATTTT.

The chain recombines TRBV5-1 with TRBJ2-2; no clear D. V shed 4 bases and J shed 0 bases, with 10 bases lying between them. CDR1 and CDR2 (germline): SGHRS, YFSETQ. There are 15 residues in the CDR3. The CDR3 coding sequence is TGCGCCAGCAGCGCCTTAGAGTCGAACACCGGGGAGCTGTTTTTT. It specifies CASSALESNTGELFF. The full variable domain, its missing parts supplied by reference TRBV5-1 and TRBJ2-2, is KAGVTQTPRYLIKTRGQQVTLSCSPISGHRSVSWYQQTPGQGLQFLFEYFSETQRNKGNFPGRFSGRQFSNSRSEMNVSTLELGDSALYLCASSALESNTGELFFGEGSRLTVL.